What follows describes a single TCR beta chain. This record comes from a study of T cell changes during pregnancy in multiple sclerosis. TCRdb's copy holds only in-frame clones and misses some; the assay was immunoSEQ multiplex PCR. The profile shows tens of thousands of clones, under 95% of them singletons. Deletions cut 1 base from V and 2 bases from J, with 18 bases between. This CDR3 is built from 17 residues. Germline V CDR1 and CDR2: SGHRS, YFSETQ. The receptor was isolated from a female donor with multiple sclerosis, enrolled in a pregnancy study. The chain employs TRBV5-1 and TRBJ1-2; a weak D match, TRBD1 (6 bases). Sequenced material: CD4+ T cells from peripheral blood mononuclear cells, taken in the second trimester of pregnancy. The CDR3 loop reads CASSLFGQQRFNYGYTF. The DNA for the CDR3 is TGCGCCAGCAGCTTGTTCGGACAGCAAAGATTCAACTATGGCTACACCTTC.